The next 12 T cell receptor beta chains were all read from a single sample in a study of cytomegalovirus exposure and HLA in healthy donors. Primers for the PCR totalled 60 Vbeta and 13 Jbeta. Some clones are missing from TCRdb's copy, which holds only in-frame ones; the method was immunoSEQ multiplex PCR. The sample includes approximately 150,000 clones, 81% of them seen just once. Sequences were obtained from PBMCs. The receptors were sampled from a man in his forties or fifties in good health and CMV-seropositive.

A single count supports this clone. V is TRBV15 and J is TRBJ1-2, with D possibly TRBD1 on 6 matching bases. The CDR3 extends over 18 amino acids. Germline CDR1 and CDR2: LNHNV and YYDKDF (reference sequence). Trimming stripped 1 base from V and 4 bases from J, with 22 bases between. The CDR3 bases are TGTGCCACCAGCAGAGGAGCCCTGAGGGGGGGGGAGAGCTATGGCTACACCTTC. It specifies CATSRGALRGGESYGYTF.

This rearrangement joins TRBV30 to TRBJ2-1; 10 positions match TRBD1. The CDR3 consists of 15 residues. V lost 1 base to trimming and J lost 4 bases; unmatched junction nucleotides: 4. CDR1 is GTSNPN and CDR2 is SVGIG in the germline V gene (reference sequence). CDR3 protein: CAWSGDRGLYNEQFF. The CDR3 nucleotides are TGTGCCTGGAGTGGGGACAGGGGACTTTACAATGAGCAGTTCTTC.

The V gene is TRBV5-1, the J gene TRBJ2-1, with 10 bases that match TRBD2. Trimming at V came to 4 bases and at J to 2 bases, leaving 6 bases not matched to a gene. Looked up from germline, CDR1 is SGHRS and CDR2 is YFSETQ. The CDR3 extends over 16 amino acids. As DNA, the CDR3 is TGCGCCAGCAGCCCGGGACTAGCGCTTCCCTACAATGAGCAGTTCTTC. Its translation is CASSPGLALPYNEQFF.

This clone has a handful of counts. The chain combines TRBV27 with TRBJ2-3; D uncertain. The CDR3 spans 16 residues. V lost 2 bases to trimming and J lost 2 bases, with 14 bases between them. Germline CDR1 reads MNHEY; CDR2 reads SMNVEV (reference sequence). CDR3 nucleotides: TGTGCCAGCAGTTTAGGTTGGCGGAGTCTCACAGATACGCAGTATTTT. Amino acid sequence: CASSLGWRSLTDTQYF.

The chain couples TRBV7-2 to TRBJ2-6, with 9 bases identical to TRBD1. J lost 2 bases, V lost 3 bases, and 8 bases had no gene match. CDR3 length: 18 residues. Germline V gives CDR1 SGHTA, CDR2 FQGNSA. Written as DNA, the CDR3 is TGTGCCAGCAGCTTTCCGGGACAGGGTGCCCCTGGGGCCAACGTCCTGACTTTC. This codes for CASSFPGQGAPGANVLTF. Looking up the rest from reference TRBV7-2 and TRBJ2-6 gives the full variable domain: GAGVSQSPSNKVTEKGKDVELRCDPISGHTALYWYRQSLGQGLEFLIYFQGNSAPDKSGLPSDRFSAERTGGSVSTLTIQRTQQEDSAVYLCASSFPGQGAPGANVLTFGAGSRLTVL.

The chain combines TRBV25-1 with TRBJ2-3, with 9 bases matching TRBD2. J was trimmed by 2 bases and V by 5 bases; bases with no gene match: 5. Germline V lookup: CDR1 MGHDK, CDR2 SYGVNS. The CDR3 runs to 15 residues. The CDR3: CASSKTSGHTDTQYF. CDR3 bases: TGTGCCAGCAGTAAGACTAGCGGCCACACAGATACGCAGTATTTT.

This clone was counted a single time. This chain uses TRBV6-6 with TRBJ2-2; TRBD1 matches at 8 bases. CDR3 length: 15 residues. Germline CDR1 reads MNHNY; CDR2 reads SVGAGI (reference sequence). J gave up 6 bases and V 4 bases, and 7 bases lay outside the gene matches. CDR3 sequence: CASSWGTGGAGELFF. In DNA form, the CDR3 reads TGTGCCAGCAGTTGGGGGACAGGCGGTGCCGGGGAGCTGTTTTTT.

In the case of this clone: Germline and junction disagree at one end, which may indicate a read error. The CDR3 sequence is CASSLDPTPGPGRLDF. In DNA form, the CDR3 reads TGCGCCAGCAGCTTGGATCCGACACCGGGCCCAGGGCGATTGGACTTC. The chain has TRBV5-1 and TRBJ2-4; a possible D gene is TRBD1 (5 bases). The CDR3 contains 16 residues. The germline V gene has CDR1 SGHRS and CDR2 YFSETQ.

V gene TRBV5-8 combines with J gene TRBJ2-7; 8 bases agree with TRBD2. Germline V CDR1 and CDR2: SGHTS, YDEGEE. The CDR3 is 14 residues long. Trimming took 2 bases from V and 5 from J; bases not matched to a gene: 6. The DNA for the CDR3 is TGTGCCAGCAGCTTAGCGGGGGCTCGGAACGAGCAGTACTTC. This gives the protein CASSLAGARNEQYF.

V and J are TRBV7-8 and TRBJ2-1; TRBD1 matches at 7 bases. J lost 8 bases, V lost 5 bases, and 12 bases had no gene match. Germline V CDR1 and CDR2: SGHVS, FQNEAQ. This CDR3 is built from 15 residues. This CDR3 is CASSPRHRDSDEQFF. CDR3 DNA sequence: TGTGCCAGCAGCCCACGCCACCGGGACAGCGATGAGCAGTTCTTC. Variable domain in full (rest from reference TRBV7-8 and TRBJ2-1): GAGVSQSPRYKVAKRGQDVALRCDPISGHVSLFWYQQALGQGPEFLTYFQNEAQLDKSGLPSDRFFAERPEGSVSTLKIQRTQQEDSAVYLCASSPRHRDSDEQFFGPGTRLTVL.

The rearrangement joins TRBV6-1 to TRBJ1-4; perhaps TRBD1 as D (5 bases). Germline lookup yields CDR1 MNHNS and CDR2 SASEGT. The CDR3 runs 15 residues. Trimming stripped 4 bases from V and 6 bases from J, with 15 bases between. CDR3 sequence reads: CASSAVMTEYEKLFF. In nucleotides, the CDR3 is TGTGCCAGCAGTGCCGTTATGACAGAATATGAAAAACTGTTTTTT.

The CDR3 DNA sequence: TGTGCCAGCAGTTACCCGACAGGCTCTTCCTACGAGCAGTACTTC. Protein product: CASSYPTGSSYEQYF. The rearrangement uses TRBV6-6 and TRBJ2-7; possible D gene TRBD1, 6 bases. The CDR3 has 15 residues. V shed 2 bases and J shed 1 base, with 12 bases lying between them. Germline V gene sequence: CDR1 MNHNY, CDR2 SVGAGI (reference sequence).